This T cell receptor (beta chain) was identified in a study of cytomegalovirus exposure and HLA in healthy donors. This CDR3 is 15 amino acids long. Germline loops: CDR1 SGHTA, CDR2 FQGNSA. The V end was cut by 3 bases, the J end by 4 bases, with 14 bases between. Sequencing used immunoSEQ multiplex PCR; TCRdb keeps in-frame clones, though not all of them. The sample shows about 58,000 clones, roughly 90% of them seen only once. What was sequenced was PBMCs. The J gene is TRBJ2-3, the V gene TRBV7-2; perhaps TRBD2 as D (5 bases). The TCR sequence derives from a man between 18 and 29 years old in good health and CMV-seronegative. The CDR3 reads CASSLRGSSPDTQYF. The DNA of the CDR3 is TGTGCCAGCAGCTTGCGAGGGAGTAGCCCAGATACGCAGTATTTT.